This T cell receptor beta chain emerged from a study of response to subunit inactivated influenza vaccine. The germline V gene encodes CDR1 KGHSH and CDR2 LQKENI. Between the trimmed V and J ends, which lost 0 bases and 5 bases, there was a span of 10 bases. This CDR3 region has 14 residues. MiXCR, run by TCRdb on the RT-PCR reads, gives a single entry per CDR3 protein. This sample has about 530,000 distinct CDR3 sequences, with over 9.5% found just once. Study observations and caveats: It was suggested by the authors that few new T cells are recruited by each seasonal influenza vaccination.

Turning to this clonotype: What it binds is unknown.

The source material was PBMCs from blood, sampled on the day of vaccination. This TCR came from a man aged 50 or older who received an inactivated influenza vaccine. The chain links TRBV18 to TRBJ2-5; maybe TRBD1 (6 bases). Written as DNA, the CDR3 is TGTGCCAGCTCACCACCTGGGGGCTCGGAGACCCAGTACTTC. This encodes CASSPPGGSETQYF.